The 30 T cell receptor beta chains listed next were all sequenced from one sample in a study of neoadjuvant anti-PD-1 for oral cavity cancer. The data were produced by immunoSEQ multiplex PCR, yet TCRdb's version contains in-frame clones alone and is incomplete. In the table there are roughly 13,000 clones, roughly 74% of which are singletons. Sequenced material: PBMCs, taken before nivolumab (anti-PD-1) treatment. The receptors here all came from a person aged 40 to 85 with oral cavity squamous cell carcinoma.

This clone was recorded a few times. CDR3 coding DNA: TGCGCCAGCAGCTTGGTAGGGGTTGTGCTGGATACGCAGTATTTT. Protein sequence: CASSLVGVVLDTQYF. The gene calls are TRBV5-1 and TRBJ2-3; D might be TRBD1 (5 bases). There are 15 residues in the CDR3. V lost 0 bases and J lost 6, with 14 bases in between. The V gene's germline CDR1 is SGHRS and CDR2 YFSETQ.

This sequence joins TRBV5-1 and TRBJ2-1, with D perhaps matching TRBD2 (5 bases). This CDR3 has 15 amino acids. Trimming cost V 0 bases and J 2 bases, with 9 bases left between them. Germline assignment: CDR1 SGHRS and CDR2 YFSETQ. The CDR3 is CASSLEAAAYNEQFF. CDR3 DNA: TGCGCCAGCAGCTTGGAAGCGGCAGCCTACAATGAGCAGTTCTTC.

V usage is TRBV14 and J usage is TRBJ1-2, with no clear D. Trimming left V 0 bases short and J 3 bases short, with 5 bases between. There are 13 residues in the CDR3. Germline assignment: CDR1 SGHDN and CDR2 FVKESK. The CDR3 sequence: CASSQDTYYGYTF. CDR3 nucleotide sequence: TGTGCCAGCAGCCAAGACACGTACTATGGCTACACCTTC.

Only a few counts were recorded for this clone. This chain uses TRBV7-9 with TRBJ1-4, with D unresolved. Germline values: CDR1 SEHNR, CDR2 FQNEAQ (reference sequence). CDR3 length: 13 amino acids. V was shortened by 3 bases and J by 8 bases, with 10 bases between the two germline ends. This CDR3 reads CASSLAAGEKLFF. The CDR3 DNA sequence: TGTGCCAGCAGCTTGGCGGCGGGGGAAAAACTGTTTTTT. The whole variable domain, remainder taken from reference TRBV7-9 and TRBJ1-4, is DTGVSQNPRHKITKRGQNVTFRCDPISEHNRLYWYRQTLGQGPEFLTYFQNEAQLEKSRLLSDRFSAERPKGSFSTLEIQRTEQGDSAMYLCASSLAAGEKLFFGSGTQLSVL.

CDR3 bases: TGTGCCAGCAGCCAAGCCAGGGACAATGAGCAGTTCTTC. Residues: CASSQARDNEQFF. This rearrangement joins TRBV4-2 to TRBJ2-1; weak D call: TRBD1 (5 bases). V lost 1 base to trimming and J lost 5 bases, with 6 bases between them. Germline V lookup: CDR1 LGHNA, CDR2 YNFKEQ. The CDR3 is 13 amino acids.

This chain joins TRBV11-2 and TRBJ1-2; D possibly corresponds to TRBD1 (6 bases). Germline-derived CDR1 and CDR2 are SGHAT and FQNNGV. The CDR3 has 15 residues. V lost 6 bases to trimming and J lost 5 bases, with 19 bases between them. The CDR3 here is CASSYGQRVLYGYTF. The CDR3 DNA reads TGTGCCAGCAGTTACGGACAGAGGGTATTGTATGGCTACACCTTC.

The rearrangement links TRBV7-6 to TRBJ2-1; TRBD1 or TRBD2 may be the D gene (5 bases each). Trimming stripped 5 bases from V and 6 bases from J, with 17 bases between. From germline, CDR1 is SGHVS and CDR2 FNYEAQ. This CDR3 is 15 amino acids long. CDR3 sequence reads: CASSPGPLSVNEQFF. DNA of the CDR3: TGTGCCAGCAGCCCGGGACCTTTGTCGGTCAATGAGCAGTTCTTC.

The V and J genes are TRBV4-1 and TRBJ2-7; D is perhaps TRBD1 (6 bases). Trimming left V 3 bases short and J 5 bases short, with 17 bases between. The CDR3 loop spans 15 amino acids. Germline values: CDR1 MGHRA, CDR2 YSYEKL. The DNA for the CDR3 is TGCGCCAGCAGCCAGTTGTTTTTGGGGGCGGACGAGCAGTACTTC. Encoded protein: CASSQLFLGADEQYF.

The chain uses TRBV11-2 and TRBJ1-2, with 7 bases that match TRBD1. The germline CDR1 and CDR2 sequences are SGHAT and FQNNGV. The CDR3 has 14 amino acids. After removal of 4 bases from V and 2 bases from J, the junction contained 4 bases not matched to a gene. The CDR3 DNA reads as TGTGCCAGCAGCTCGCTACAGGGGAACTATGGCTACACCTTC. Its translation is CASSSLQGNYGYTF.

The chain links TRBV6-1 to TRBJ2-5; D uncertain. The CDR3 extends over 11 amino acids. CDR1 and CDR2 (germline): MNHNS, SASEGT. The V gene lost 6 bases and the J gene lost 5 bases, with 7 bases spanning the gap. CDR3 DNA: TGTGCCAGCAGGACTGTGGAGACCCAGTACTTC. Translated: CASRTVETQYF.

The chain carries TRBV30 and TRBJ1-1, with D unresolved. The CDR3 contains 11 residues. Trimming left V 3 bases short and J 11 bases short, with 13 bases between. Germline V gene sequence: CDR1 GTSNPN, CDR2 SVGIG (reference sequence). The CDR3, as DNA: TGTGCCTGGAGCCTCTATATGGGGGCTTTCTTT. Translating it yields CAWSLYMGAFF.

The sample holds a few counts of this clone. The rearrangement joins TRBV10-1 to TRBJ2-4, with TRBD1 matching over 9 bases. The CDR3 is 14 amino acids. Germline V gene lookup returns CDR1 WNHNN and CDR2 SYGVQD (reference sequence). V dropped 5 bases and J dropped 5; count of bases not matched to a gene: 4. The CDR3 region is CASSTGGEENIQYF. For the CDR3, the DNA is TGCGCCAGCAGTACAGGGGGCGAAGAAAACATTCAGTACTTC.

The J gene is TRBJ1-1, the V gene TRBV28; unclear D gene. The CDR3 is made up of 13 amino acids. Trimming shortened V by 6 bases and J by 1 base, and 9 bases separated the two germline ends. Germline lookup yields CDR1 MDHEN and CDR2 SYDVKM. DNA for the CDR3: TGTGCCAGCAGGGTCCAGTGGAACACTGAAGCTTTCTTT. Encoded protein: CASRVQWNTEAFF.

The chain recombines TRBV5-1 with TRBJ2-3; D is unresolved. Trimming took off 0 bases at V and 0 bases at J, with 2 bases between the two ends. The CDR3 spans 13 residues. The germline V gene has CDR1 SGHRS and CDR2 YFSETQ. CDR3 region: CASSLDSTDTQYF. As DNA, the CDR3 is TGCGCCAGCAGCTTGGATAGCACAGATACGCAGTATTTT.

The genes are TRBV10-3 and TRBJ2-1; tentatively, D is TRBD1 (6 bases). This CDR3 has 13 amino acids. Trimming shortened V by 4 bases and J by 7 bases, and 11 bases separated the two germline ends. The germline gives CDR1 ENHRY, CDR2 SYGVKD. DNA of the CDR3: TGTGCCATCAGTGGGACAGTCAGGAATGAGCAGTTCTTC. This codes for CAISGTVRNEQFF.

This clone came up once. The chain couples TRBV5-1 to TRBJ1-1; D gene ambiguous. Germline CDR1 and CDR2: SGHRS and YFSETQ. The CDR3 is made up of 14 amino acids. Trimming took off 0 bases at V and 0 bases at J, with 6 bases between the two ends. CDR3 DNA sequence: TGCGCCAGCAGCTTGGACAGAATGAACACTGAAGCTTTCTTT. As protein: CASSLDRMNTEAFF. The entire variable domain, with the rest obtained from reference TRBV5-1 and TRBJ1-1, is as follows: KAGVTQTPRYLIKTRGQQVTLSCSPISGHRSVSWYQQTPGQGLQFLFEYFSETQRNKGNFPGRFSGRQFSNSRSEMNVSTLELGDSALYLCASSLDRMNTEAFFGQGTRLTVV.

The rearrangement joins TRBV7-6 to TRBJ2-1, with D possibly TRBD1 on 5 matching bases. The CDR3 totals 13 residues. Trimming left V 1 base short and J 4 bases short, with 5 bases between. The germline V gene encodes CDR1 SGHVS and CDR2 FNYEAQ. The CDR3: CASSLDRYNEQFF. The CDR3, as DNA: TGTGCCAGCAGCTTAGACAGGTACAATGAGCAGTTCTTC.

The rearrangement links TRBV2 to TRBJ1-2; D remains unclear. V lost 5 bases to trimming and J lost 2 bases, with 0 bases between them. The CDR3 totals 10 residues. CDR1 and CDR2 (germline): SNHLY, FYNNEI. The CDR3: CASSNYGYTF. CDR3 coding DNA: TGTGCCAGCAGTAACTATGGCTACACCTTC.

The chain uses TRBV2 and TRBJ2-6; TRBD1 might be the D (7 bases). The germline V gene encodes CDR1 SNHLY and CDR2 FYNNEI. CDR3 length equals 16 residues. Trimming cost V 6 bases and J 1 base, with 13 bases left between them. The CDR3 region has the DNA TGTGCCAGCAGGGCCTCAGGGGGGTCTGGGGCCAACGTCCTGACTTTC. Translating it yields CASRASGGSGANVLTF.

This clone was counted between two and nine times. V gene TRBV2 combines with J gene TRBJ1-5; possibly TRBD1 for D (5 bases). Trimming pared 4 bases from V and 2 bases from J, leaving 9 bases between. The CDR3 runs 14 residues. Germline values: CDR1 SNHLY, CDR2 FYNNEI. CDR3 sequence (DNA): TGTGCCAGCAGTGGGCAGGGTCGCAATCAGCCCCAGCATTTT. Translated, it gives CASSGQGRNQPQHF.

This clone was counted only a few times. V gene TRBV11-3 combines with J gene TRBJ2-1; D possibly matches TRBD1 or TRBD2 (6 bases each). V was clipped by 1 base and J by 7 bases, with 20 bases between them. The germline V gene has CDR1 SGHNT and CDR2 YENEEA. The CDR3 contains 17 residues. The CDR3 coding sequence is TGTGCCAGCAGCTTAGGAACTCGGGGGCGCGAGGGGAATGAGCAGTTCTTC. It codes for CASSLGTRGREGNEQFF.

This clone was picked up one time. J is TRBJ2-3 and V is TRBV11-3; no reliable D call. Germline assignment: CDR1 SGHNT and CDR2 YENEEA. V was trimmed by 0 bases and J by 4 bases, leaving 5 bases between them. The CDR3 is made up of 13 amino acids. The CDR3 region has the DNA TGTGCCAGCAGCTTAGATCCGTCAGATACGCAGTATTTT. Translating gives CASSLDPSDTQYF.

This sequence joins TRBV7-6 and TRBJ1-3; 7 nucleotides align to TRBD1. With 5 bases clipped from V and 0 bases from J, the junction kept 10 bases outside the gene matches. This CDR3 is 17 amino acids long. CDR1 and CDR2 (germline): SGHVS, FNYEAQ. The CDR3 loop reads CASSERTGVASGNTIYF. For the CDR3, the DNA is TGTGCCAGCAGCGAACGGACAGGTGTAGCCTCTGGAAACACCATATATTTT.

This clone appeared a few times. The V and J genes are TRBV18 and TRBJ2-7, with D possibly being TRBD1 or TRBD2 (6 bases each). The CDR3 runs 16 residues. V dropped 3 bases and J dropped 0 bases, with 15 bases sitting between them. The germline V gene encodes CDR1 KGHSH and CDR2 LQKENI. The CDR3 region is CASSPNVGGNSYEQYF. The CDR3 coding sequence is TGTGCCAGCTCACCTAACGTAGGGGGGAACTCCTACGAGCAGTACTTC.

This chain uses TRBV5-1 with TRBJ2-1, with 12 bases aligning to TRBD2. The V gene's germline CDR1 is SGHRS and CDR2 YFSETQ. Trimming took 2 bases from V and 7 from J; bases not matched to a gene: 16. CDR3 length: 19 residues. The CDR3 sequence is CASSLNPSSGRALLNEQFF. CDR3 coding DNA: TGCGCCAGCAGCTTAAACCCCTCTAGCGGGAGGGCCTTGTTGAATGAGCAGTTCTTC.

The chain combines TRBV7-3 with TRBJ2-3, with D unclear. The CDR3 consists of 15 residues. V was clipped by 5 bases and J by 4 bases, with 16 bases between them. Germline CDR1 reads SGHTA; CDR2 reads FQGTGA. The CDR3 region has the DNA TGTGCCAGCAGCCAGAGACTTCACAGCGCAGATACGCAGTATTTT. Amino acid sequence: CASSQRLHSADTQYF.

The chain recombines TRBV5-5 with TRBJ1-4, with D hard to call. The CDR3 loop spans 13 amino acids. The V and J ends lost 4 bases and 7 bases respectively, with 11 bases between them. Looked up from germline, CDR1 is SGHKS and CDR2 is YYEKEE (reference sequence). This CDR3 is CASSGRISEKLFF. The CDR3 DNA is TGTGCCAGCAGCGGGAGAATATCTGAAAAACTGTTTTTT.

This rearrangement joins TRBV9 to TRBJ1-2; D is unresolved. This CDR3 comprises 14 residues. V shed 2 bases and J shed 3 bases, with 11 bases lying between them. Germline V gives CDR1 SGDLS, CDR2 YYNGEE. Written as DNA, the CDR3 is TGTGCCAGCAGCGTCGAAGGGCCGGACTATGGCTACACCTTC. Protein: CASSVEGPDYGYTF.

V usage is TRBV5-4 and J usage is TRBJ1-2; 8 nucleotides agree with TRBD1. Per germline, CDR1 SGHNT and CDR2 YYREEE (reference sequence). J gave up 8 bases and V 3 bases, and 9 bases lay outside the gene matches. There are 14 residues in the CDR3. The CDR3 DNA sequence: TGTGCCAGCAGCTCGATTGGACAGGGCCGAGGCTACACCTTC. Its translation is CASSSIGQGRGYTF.

The chain is built from TRBV15 and TRBJ1-4, with unresolved D. Trimming removed 3 bases at V and 2 bases at J, with 13 bases between. Germline V gene sequence: CDR1 LNHNV, CDR2 YYDKDF (reference sequence). The CDR3 runs 16 residues. The DNA for the CDR3 is TGTGCCACCAGCAGGGAGTCCGGCAGCACTAATGAAAAACTGTTTTTT. It translates to CATSRESGSTNEKLFF.